These 25 T cell receptor beta chains share one sample of origin, sequenced in a study of shared clonotypes between healthy human individuals (dated by TCRdb to 2019 to 2021). For the CD8 naive samples, CD45RO-negative cells were positively selected for CCR7, yielding a CD45RA+CCR7+ population from which TemRA cells were excluded. Library prep was done by the immunoSEQ multiplex PCR assay. As stored in TCRdb, this immuneACCESS dataset retains in-frame rearrangements with V and J assigned. A fraction of the clones does not appear; measured against another copy, unresolved V genes explain less than half of the discrepancy, and the remainder lacks a known reason. Recorded for this sample are a few million clones; just under 95% of them occurred a single time. Around 1.7% of the sample lies in the top ten. Material for sequencing was naive CD8+ T cells from PBMCs. The sample's cell subset or site, from its label and the paper: CD45RA+CCR7+. These receptors all stem from a man between 18 and 35 years old in good health. Some clones in this sample may be carry-over from other donors' samples.

This clone was detected only once. The chain combines TRBV10-3 with TRBJ2-5; D ambiguous. The CDR3 length is 13 residues. Germline V gene sequence: CDR1 ENHRY, CDR2 SYGVKD. V lost 2 bases and J 0 bases, leaving 4 bases between the germline ends. In DNA form, the CDR3 reads TGTGCCATCAGTGAGCTGTACCAAGAGACCCAGTACTTC. It codes for CAISELYQETQYF.

The chain couples TRBV7-9 to TRBJ1-1; D possibly corresponds to TRBD1 (5 bases). V was pared by 5 bases and J by 1 base, with 17 bases between. The CDR3 consists of 16 residues. From germline, CDR1 is SEHNR and CDR2 FQNEAQ (reference sequence). CDR3 nucleotides: TGTGCCAGCAGCCCTACTTTGATAGGACAGAACACTGAAGCTTTCTTT. As protein: CASSPTLIGQNTEAFF.

The chain joins TRBV19 to TRBJ2-2, with D perhaps matching TRBD2 (6 bases). The V and J ends lost 8 bases and 4 bases respectively, with 17 bases between them. This CDR3 is 15 amino acids long. From germline, CDR1 is LNHDA and CDR2 SQIVND (reference sequence). The CDR3: CASCGRGGVTGELFF. CDR3 DNA sequence: TGTGCCAGTTGTGGTCGGGGAGGTGTCACCGGGGAGCTGTTTTTT.

The chain couples TRBV28 to TRBJ2-7, with D possibly matching TRBD1 (5 bases). From germline, CDR1 is MDHEN and CDR2 SYDVKM. V lost 3 bases, J lost 3 bases, and 15 bases lay in between. This CDR3 region has 15 residues. The CDR3 sequence: CASSLPPARDYEQYF. In nucleotides, the CDR3 is TGTGCCAGCAGTTTGCCCCCCGCCAGGGACTACGAGCAGTACTTC.

This rearrangement joins TRBV27 to TRBJ2-5, with 7 positions matching TRBD1. The CDR3 has 14 residues. Per germline, CDR1 MNHEY and CDR2 SMNVEV (reference sequence). The V gene end was trimmed by 5 bases and the J gene end by 1 base; junction bases not matched to a gene: 4. CDR3: CASSKGATQETQYF. For the CDR3, the DNA is TGTGCCAGCAGTAAGGGGGCGACCCAAGAGACCCAGTACTTC.

In its sample, this clone was seen once. The rearrangement uses TRBV4-1 and TRBJ2-5; 8 nucleotides match TRBD2. The CDR3 totals 15 residues. Trimming at V came to 2 bases and at J to 3 bases, leaving 5 bases not matched to a gene. Germline-derived CDR1 and CDR2 are MGHRA and YSYEKL. Here the CDR3 reads CASSQFLAGKETQYF. CDR3 bases: TGCGCCAGCAGCCAATTCCTAGCGGGTAAAGAGACCCAGTACTTC.

V usage is TRBV4-2 and J usage is TRBJ2-1; 8 bases map to TRBD2. The CDR3 has 17 amino acids. After removal of 3 bases from V and 4 bases from J, the junction contained 11 bases not matched to a gene. Looked up from germline, CDR1 is LGHNA and CDR2 is YNFKEQ. CDR3 loop: CASSHQPGTREYNEQFF. The CDR3 nucleotides read TGTGCCAGCAGCCATCAACCCGGGACTAGGGAGTACAATGAGCAGTTCTTC.

The chain employs TRBV7-8 and TRBJ2-7, with TRBD1 matching 11 bases. This CDR3 has 14 residues. With 5 bases clipped from V and 5 bases from J, the junction kept 5 bases outside the gene matches. In germline, CDR1 is SGHVS, CDR2 FQNEAQ. CDR3: CASSLGQGADEQYF. CDR3 nucleotide sequence: TGTGCCAGCAGCCTAGGACAGGGGGCAGACGAGCAGTACTTC.

The gene calls are TRBV19 and TRBJ1-1, with D perhaps TRBD1 (6 bases). CDR3 length: 17 residues. CDR1 and CDR2 (germline): LNHDA, SQIVND (reference sequence). V lost 3 bases to trimming and J lost 1 base, with 18 bases between them. CDR3 in DNA: TGTGCCAGTAGTATCCGACAGGATTTGGCGGGGAACACTGAAGCTTTCTTT. It specifies CASSIRQDLAGNTEAFF.

The table lists this clone with a count of one. The chain joins TRBV28 to TRBJ2-1; 7 bases fit TRBD1. V lost 5 bases, J lost 0 bases, and 7 bases stayed unmatched. The CDR3 consists of 16 residues. The germline V gene has CDR1 MDHEN and CDR2 SYDVKM. The CDR3 here is CASSPWTGGSYNEQFF. The CDR3 DNA reads TGTGCCAGCAGTCCCTGGACAGGCGGCTCCTACAATGAGCAGTTCTTC.

The chain combines TRBV7-2 with TRBJ1-2; D is uncertain. CDR1 and CDR2 (germline): SGHTA, FQGNSA. This CDR3 spans 13 amino acids. V gave up 1 base and J gave up 4 bases, with 7 bases separating them. This CDR3 reads CASSLGRIYGYTF. CDR3 nucleotide sequence: TGTGCCAGCAGCTTAGGGCGGATCTATGGCTACACCTTC.

The CDR3 loop is CASSLTQGISYEQYF. DNA for the CDR3: TGTGCCAGCAGTTTAACGCAGGGAATATCCTACGAGCAGTACTTC. This chain joins TRBV27 and TRBJ2-7; D is possibly TRBD1 (5 bases). CDR3 length: 15 residues. Trimming stripped 2 bases from V and 1 base from J, with 12 bases between. Germline CDR1 and CDR2: MNHEY and SMNVEV (reference sequence).

The chain links TRBV28 to TRBJ1-1; TRBD1 agrees at 7 bases. The CDR3 totals 14 residues. The junction had 15 bases not matched to a gene; V was cut back by 6 bases and J by 11 bases. CDR1 is MDHEN and CDR2 is SYDVKM in the germline V gene. As DNA, the CDR3 is TGTGCCAGCAGGAATGCGGGACAGCTGGGGAGGGCTTTCTTT. Protein product: CASRNAGQLGRAFF.

This rearrangement joins TRBV18 to TRBJ2-7; no clear D. The V end was cut by 3 bases, the J end by 6 bases, with 12 bases between. CDR1 is KGHSH, CDR2 LQKENI, per germline. The CDR3 runs to 13 residues. The DNA for the CDR3 is TGTGCCAGCTCACCCAACCCCCTCGGCGAGCAGTACTTC. Residues: CASSPNPLGEQYF.

The genes are TRBV27 and TRBJ1-2, with TRBD1 as a possible D gene (5 bases). V was trimmed by 3 bases and J by 7 bases, leaving 15 bases between them. Looked up from germline, CDR1 is MNHEY and CDR2 is SMNVEV (reference sequence). CDR3 length equals 14 residues. The CDR3 is CASSFIGGQGGYTF. Written as DNA, the CDR3 is TGTGCCAGCAGTTTTATTGGGGGTCAGGGTGGCTACACCTTC.

The V call is TRBV28, the J call TRBJ1-5; D not resolved. Trimming took 8 bases from V and 9 from J, leaving 11 bases between them. The germline V gene has CDR1 MDHEN and CDR2 SYDVKM. The CDR3 is 11 residues long. CDR3 loop: CASGPRWPQHF. CDR3 sequence (DNA): TGTGCCAGCGGACCCAGGTGGCCCCAGCATTTT.

The chain employs TRBV4-1 and TRBJ2-3; D may be TRBD2 (5 bases). Germline assignment: CDR1 MGHRA and CDR2 YSYEKL. The CDR3 is made up of 13 amino acids. The V end was cut by 0 bases, the J end by 5 bases, with 6 bases between. Written as DNA, the CDR3 is TGCGCCAGCAGCCAAGATGGAGGAGATACGCAGTATTTT. Protein sequence: CASSQDGGDTQYF.

CDR3 nucleotides: TGTGCCAGCAGTCGGCTAGCGGGAGGGTTTAGAGATGAGCAGTTCTTC. Protein product: CASSRLAGGFRDEQFF. The chain links TRBV27 to TRBJ2-1; 12 positions agree with TRBD2. J was trimmed by 8 bases and V by 5 bases; bases with no gene match: 10. The germline CDR1 and CDR2 sequences are MNHEY and SMNVEV (reference sequence). The CDR3 spans 16 residues.

This clone has only a few counts. The V call is TRBV9, the J call TRBJ1-5; 7 bases map to TRBD1. The CDR3 sequence is 15 residues long. Unmatched junction bases numbered 4, after V lost 4 bases and J lost 0 bases. Germline V gene sequence: CDR1 SGDLS, CDR2 YYNGEE. The CDR3: CASSSTGDSNQPQHF. CDR3 DNA: TGTGCCAGCAGCTCAACAGGGGATAGCAATCAGCCCCAGCATTTT.

The V and J genes are TRBV7-9 and TRBJ2-1; no firm D call. This CDR3 spans 11 amino acids. The V gene's germline CDR1 is SEHNR and CDR2 FQNEAQ (reference sequence). V lost 5 bases to trimming and J lost 10 bases, with 9 bases between them. CDR3 bases: TGTGCCAGCAGCGCCCCTACCGAGCAGTTCTTC. Its protein product is CASSAPTEQFF.

The chain carries TRBV7-2 and TRBJ2-7; 9 nucleotides align to TRBD2. The V and J ends lost 6 bases and 3 bases, in that order; junction bases with no gene match: 9. The germline CDR1 and CDR2 sequences are SGHTA and FQGNSA. This CDR3 has 15 residues. DNA for the CDR3: TGTGCCAGCAGAACCATAGCGGGAGATATCTACGAGCAGTACTTC. Protein: CASRTIAGDIYEQYF.

Written as DNA, the CDR3 is TGCGCCAGCAGCTTGGGGTTAGGGATATACAATGAGCAGTTCTTC. It is translated as CASSLGLGIYNEQFF. This chain joins TRBV5-1 and TRBJ2-1, with D hard to call. The V gene's germline CDR1 is SGHRS and CDR2 YFSETQ. V was clipped by 0 bases and J by 4 bases, with 11 bases between them. This CDR3 has 15 amino acids.

The chain couples TRBV27 to TRBJ2-7; the match to TRBD1 covers 11 bases. The germline V gene has CDR1 MNHEY and CDR2 SMNVEV (reference sequence). This CDR3 comprises 14 residues. With V trimmed by 7 bases and J by 6 bases, 8 bases remained unmatched. The chain's CDR3 is CASILMGTGGEQYF. The CDR3 nucleotides read TGTGCCAGCATCTTAATGGGGACAGGGGGCGAGCAGTACTTC.

This clone showed up just once. The V call is TRBV28, the J call TRBJ2-7; either TRBD1 or TRBD2 may fit D (5 bases each). Germline V CDR1 and CDR2: MDHEN, SYDVKM. The V gene lost 6 bases and the J gene lost 7 bases, with 13 bases spanning the gap. This CDR3 region has 12 residues. Written as DNA, the CDR3 is TGTGCCAGCAGACGGGGCCCTCGAGAGCAGTACTTC. Translation gives CASRRGPREQYF.

The chain links TRBV6-4 to TRBJ2-2; 8 bases fit TRBD1. V shed 6 bases, J shed 6 bases, and the junction held 3 bases outside the gene matches. The CDR3 totals 13 residues. Germline CDR1 reads MRHNA; CDR2 reads SNTAGT. The CDR3 is CASRADRAGELFF. CDR3 in DNA: TGTGCCAGCAGGGCGGACAGGGCCGGGGAGCTGTTTTTT.